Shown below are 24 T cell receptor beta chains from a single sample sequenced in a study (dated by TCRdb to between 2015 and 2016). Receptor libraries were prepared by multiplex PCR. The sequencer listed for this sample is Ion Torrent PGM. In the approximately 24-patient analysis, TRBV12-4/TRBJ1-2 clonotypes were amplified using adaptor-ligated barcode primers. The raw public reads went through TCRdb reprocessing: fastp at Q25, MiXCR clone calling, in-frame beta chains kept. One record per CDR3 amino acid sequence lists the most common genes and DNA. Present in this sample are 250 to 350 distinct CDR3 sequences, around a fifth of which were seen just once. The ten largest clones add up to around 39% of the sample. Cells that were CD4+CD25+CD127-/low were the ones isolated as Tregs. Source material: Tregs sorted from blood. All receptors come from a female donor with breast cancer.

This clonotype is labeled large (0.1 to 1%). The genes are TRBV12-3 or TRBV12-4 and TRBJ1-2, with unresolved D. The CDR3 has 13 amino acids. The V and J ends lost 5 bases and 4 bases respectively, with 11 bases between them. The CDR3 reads CASSKTRTYGYTF. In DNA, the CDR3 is TGTGCCAGCAGTAAAACACGGACCTATGGCTACACCTTC.

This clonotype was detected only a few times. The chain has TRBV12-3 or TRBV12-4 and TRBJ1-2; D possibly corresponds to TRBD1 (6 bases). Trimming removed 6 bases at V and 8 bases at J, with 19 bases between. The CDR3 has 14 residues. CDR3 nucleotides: TGTGCCAGCAGCCATGGGACAAGGGGCGGAGGCTACACCTTC. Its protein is CASSHGTRGGGYTF.

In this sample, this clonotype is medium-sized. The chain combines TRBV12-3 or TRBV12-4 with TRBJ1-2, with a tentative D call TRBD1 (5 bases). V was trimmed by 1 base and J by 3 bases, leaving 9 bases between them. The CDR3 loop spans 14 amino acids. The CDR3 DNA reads TGTGCCAGCAGTTTAGAGGACACGTACTATGGCTACACCTTC. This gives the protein CASSLEDTYYGYTF.

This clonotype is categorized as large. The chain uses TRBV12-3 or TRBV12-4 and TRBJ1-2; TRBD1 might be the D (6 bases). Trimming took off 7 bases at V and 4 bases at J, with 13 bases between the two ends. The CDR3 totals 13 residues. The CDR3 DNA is TGTGCCAGCATCGGGACAAGGGGCTATGGCTACACCTTC. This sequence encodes CASIGTRGYGYTF.

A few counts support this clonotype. For the CDR3, the DNA is TGTGCCAGCAGTTTCGTGGCAGTTGGCTACACCTTC. It translates to CASSFVAVGYTF. V is TRBV12-3 or TRBV12-4 and J is TRBJ1-2; no definite D call. There are 12 residues in the CDR3. Trimming removed 3 bases at V and 7 bases at J, with 9 bases between.

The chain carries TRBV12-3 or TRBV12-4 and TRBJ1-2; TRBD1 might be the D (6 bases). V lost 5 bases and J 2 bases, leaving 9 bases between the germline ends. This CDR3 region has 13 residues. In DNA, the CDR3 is TGTGCCAGCAGTCCACAGGGAAACTATGGCTACACCTTC. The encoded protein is CASSPQGNYGYTF.

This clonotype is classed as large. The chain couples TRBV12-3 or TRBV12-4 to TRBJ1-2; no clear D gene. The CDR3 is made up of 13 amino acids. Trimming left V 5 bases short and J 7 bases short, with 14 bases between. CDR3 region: CASSPREGRGYTF. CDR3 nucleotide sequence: TGTGCCAGCAGTCCCCGGGAGGGTCGTGGCTACACCTTC.

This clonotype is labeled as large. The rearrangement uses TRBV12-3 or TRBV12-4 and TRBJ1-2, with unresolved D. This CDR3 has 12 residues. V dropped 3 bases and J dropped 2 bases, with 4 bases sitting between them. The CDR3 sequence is CASSFTNYGYTF. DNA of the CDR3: TGTGCCAGCAGTTTTACAAACTATGGCTACACCTTC.

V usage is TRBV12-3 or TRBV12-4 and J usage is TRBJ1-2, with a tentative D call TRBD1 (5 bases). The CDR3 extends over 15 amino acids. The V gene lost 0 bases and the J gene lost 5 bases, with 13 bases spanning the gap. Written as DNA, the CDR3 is TGTGCCAGCAGTTTAGCGATGGGACTCCCTTATGGCTACACCTTC. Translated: CASSLAMGLPYGYTF.

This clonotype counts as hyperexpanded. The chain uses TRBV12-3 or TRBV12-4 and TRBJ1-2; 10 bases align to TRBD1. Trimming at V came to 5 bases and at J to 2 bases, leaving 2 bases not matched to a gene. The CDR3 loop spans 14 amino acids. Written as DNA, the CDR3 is TGTGCCAGCAGTCCGGGACAGGGGAACTATGGCTACACCTTC. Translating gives CASSPGQGNYGYTF.

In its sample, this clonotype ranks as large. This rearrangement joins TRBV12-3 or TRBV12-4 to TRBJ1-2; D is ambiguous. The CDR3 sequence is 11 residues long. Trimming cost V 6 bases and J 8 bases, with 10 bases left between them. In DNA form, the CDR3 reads TGTGCCAGCAGCTCGTTTATGGGCTACACCTTC. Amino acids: CASSSFMGYTF.

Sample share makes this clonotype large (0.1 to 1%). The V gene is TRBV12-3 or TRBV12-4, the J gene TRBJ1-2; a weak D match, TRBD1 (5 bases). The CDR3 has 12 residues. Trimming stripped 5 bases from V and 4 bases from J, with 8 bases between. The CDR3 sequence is CASSQGTYGYTF. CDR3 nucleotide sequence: TGTGCCAGCAGTCAGGGCACCTATGGCTACACCTTC.

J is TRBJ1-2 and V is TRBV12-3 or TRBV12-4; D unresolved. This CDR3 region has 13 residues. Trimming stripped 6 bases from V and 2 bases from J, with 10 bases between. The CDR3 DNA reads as TGTGCCAGCAGGGTGACGGCAAACTATGGCTACACCTTC. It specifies CASRVTANYGYTF.

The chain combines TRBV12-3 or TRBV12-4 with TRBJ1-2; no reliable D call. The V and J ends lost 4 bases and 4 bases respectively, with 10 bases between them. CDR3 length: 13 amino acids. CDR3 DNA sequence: TGTGCCAGCAGTTCGGGCAGGCTCTATGGCTACACCTTC. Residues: CASSSGRLYGYTF.

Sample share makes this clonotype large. The CDR3 region is CASSLSGAWDGYTF. CDR3 in DNA: TGTGCCAGCAGTTTAAGTGGGGCTTGGGATGGCTACACCTTC. The chain joins TRBV12-3 or TRBV12-4 to TRBJ1-2, with TRBD1 as a possible D gene (5 bases). The CDR3 covers 14 residues. The V end lost 2 bases, the J end lost 6 bases, and 13 bases lay between the germline ends.

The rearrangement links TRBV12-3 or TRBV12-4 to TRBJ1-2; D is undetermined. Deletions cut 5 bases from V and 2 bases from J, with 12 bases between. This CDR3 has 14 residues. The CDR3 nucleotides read TGTGCCAGCAGTCAAGGCGCAGCAAACTATGGCTACACCTTC. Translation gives CASSQGAANYGYTF.

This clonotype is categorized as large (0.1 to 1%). The CDR3 loop reads CASSLGTGTEGYGYTF. CDR3 coding DNA: TGTGCCAGCAGTTTGGGGACAGGAACGGAGGGGTATGGCTACACCTTC. The rearrangement uses TRBV12-3 or TRBV12-4 and TRBJ1-2; 8 nucleotides line up with TRBD1. There are 16 residues in the CDR3. V trimming: 3 bases; J trimming: 5 bases; junction bases outside the gene matches: 11.

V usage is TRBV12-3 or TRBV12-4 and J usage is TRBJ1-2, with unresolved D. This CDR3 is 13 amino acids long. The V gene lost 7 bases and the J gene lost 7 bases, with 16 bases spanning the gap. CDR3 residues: CASTLGREAGYTF. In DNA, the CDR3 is TGTGCCAGCACCCTGGGAAGGGAGGCTGGCTACACCTTC.

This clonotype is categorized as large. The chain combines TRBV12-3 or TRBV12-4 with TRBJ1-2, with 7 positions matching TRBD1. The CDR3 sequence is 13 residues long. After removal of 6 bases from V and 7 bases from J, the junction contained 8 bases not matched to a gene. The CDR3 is CASRVTGEGGYTF. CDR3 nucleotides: TGTGCCAGCAGAGTTACAGGGGAAGGTGGCTACACCTTC.

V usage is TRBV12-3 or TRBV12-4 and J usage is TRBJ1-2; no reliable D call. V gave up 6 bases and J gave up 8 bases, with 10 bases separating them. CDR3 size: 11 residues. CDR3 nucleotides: TGTGCCAGCAGCAATGGCTGGGGCTACACCTTC. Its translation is CASSNGWGYTF.

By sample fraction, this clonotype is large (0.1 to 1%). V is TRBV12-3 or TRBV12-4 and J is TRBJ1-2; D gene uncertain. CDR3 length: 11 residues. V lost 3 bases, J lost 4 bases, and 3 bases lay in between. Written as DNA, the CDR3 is TGTGCCAGCAGTTTGCGCTATGGCTACACCTTC. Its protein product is CASSLRYGYTF.

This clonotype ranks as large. Here the CDR3 reads CASSDPGQGYGYTF. The CDR3 DNA reads TGTGCCAGCAGTGACCCGGGACAGGGCTATGGCTACACCTTC. V is TRBV12-3 or TRBV12-4 and J is TRBJ1-2; 9 bases match TRBD1. Trimming at V came to 5 bases and at J to 4 bases, leaving 5 bases not matched to a gene. The CDR3 covers 14 residues.

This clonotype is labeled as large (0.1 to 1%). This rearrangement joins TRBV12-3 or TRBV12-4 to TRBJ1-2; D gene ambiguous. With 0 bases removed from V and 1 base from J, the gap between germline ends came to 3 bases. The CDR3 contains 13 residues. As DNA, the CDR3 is TGTGCCAGCAGTTTAGCGAGTAACTATGGCTACACCTTC. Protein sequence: CASSLASNYGYTF.

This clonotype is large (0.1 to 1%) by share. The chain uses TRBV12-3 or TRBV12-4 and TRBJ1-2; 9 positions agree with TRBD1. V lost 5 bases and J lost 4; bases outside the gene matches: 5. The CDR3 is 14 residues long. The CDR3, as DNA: TGTGCCAGCAGTCAGGGGACAGGGCCCTATGGCTACACCTTC. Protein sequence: CASSQGTGPYGYTF.